The rows below give T cell receptor beta chains drawn from one sample of a study of blood T cell repertoires in COVID-19. Profiled with immunoSEQ multiplex PCR; TCRdb holds only in-frame clones, not every one. The sample gives about 88,000 clones, over 70% of which show up once; more than 9.5% is in the top ten. Sequenced: peripheral blood. The receptor source for this set is a man older than 75 with acute or convalescent COVID-19. The CDR3 runs from the conserved cysteine through the conserved F or W. A D gene is named only where the DNA matches it firmly. Clone size is given for some rows only: seen once, a few or many times, or a class if the clone is expanded.

clone_size j_call v_call d_call cdr3_nt cdr3_aa
- TRBJ2-4 TRBV3-1/TRBV3-2 - TGTGCCAGCAGCCAAGCAGGGTTTGTTCAGTACTTC CASSQAGFVQYF
- TRBJ2-1 TRBV7-3 TRBD2 TGTGCCAGCAGCTCCGACTCTAGCGGGAGGGCCATTGAGCAGTTCTTC CASSSDSSGRAIEQFF
few TRBJ2-7 TRBV9 - TGTGCCAGCAGCACCCCAGAGGGGGTAGCTGAATACGAGCAGTACTTC CASSTPEGVAEYEQYF
- TRBJ1-2 TRBV5-1 TRBD1 TGCGCCAGCAGCTTGGAGACAGGGACCTATGGCTACACCTTC CASSLETGTYGYTF
- TRBJ1-4 TRBV5-1 TRBD1 TGCGCCAGCAGCACCGGACAGGGGAATGAAAAACTGTTTTTT CASSTGQGNEKLFF
- TRBJ1-5 TRBV27 - TGTGCCAGCAGTTCCCTCGGGACTATTAGCGGCAATCAGCCCCAGCATTTT CASSSLGTISGNQPQHF
- TRBJ1-2 TRBV6-5 TRBD1 TGTGCCAGCAGACCTACAGGGGGCTATGGCTACACCTTC CASRPTGGYGYTF
- TRBJ1-5 TRBV6-5 - TGTGCCAGCAGGCCGCCAGGCGCCAATCAGCCCCAGCATTTT CASRPPGANQPQHF
- TRBJ2-6 TRBV20-1 - TGCAGTGCTAGTCATGGGGCAGAAGTCCTGACTTTC CSASHGAEVLTF
- TRBJ1-1 TRBV7-2 - TGTGCCAGCAGCTTACAGGGCCTGAACACTGAAGCTTTCTTT CASSLQGLNTEAFF